These T cell receptor beta chains were read from a single sample in a study of blood T cell repertoires in COVID-19. Produced via immunoSEQ multiplex PCR; TCRdb's table is partial and in-frame only. In the table there are about 360,000 clones, approximately 91% of which are singletons. Sequences were obtained from PBMCs or T cells enriched from blood (not recorded which). These receptors came from a woman aged 40-49 years with acute COVID-19. Each CDR3 is given with its conserved first and last residue. The D gene is left open where the match is weak. Rows give clone size only sometimes, using once, few, many, or a class for an expanded clone.

V,D,J,size,CDR3,DNA
TRBV5-5,-,TRBJ1-6,-,CASSLESSYNSPLHF,TGTGCCAGCAGCTTGGAGAGCTCCTATAATTCACCCCTCCACTTT
TRBV13,TRBD1,TRBJ1-2,-,CASSLQGAYGYTF,TGTGCCAGCAGCTTACAGGGGGCCTATGGCTACACCTTC
TRBV21-1,-,TRBJ1-5,once,CASTKPRGHF,TGTGCCAGCACAAAACCGAGAGGGCATTTT
TRBV7-6,-,TRBJ2-2,-,CASSLGGLDANTGELFF,TGTGCCAGCAGCTTGGGGGGTTTGGACGCGAACACCGGGGAGCTGTTTTTT
TRBV6-5,TRBD1,TRBJ1-3,-,CASSDRTGTGNTIYF,TGTGCCAGCAGCGACCGGACAGGGACTGGAAACACCATATATTTT
TRBV10-2,-,TRBJ2-7,-,CASSEYIFDFRRGSYEQYF,TGCGCCAGCAGTGAGTATATTTTTGATTTTAGGCGGGGATCCTACGAGCAGTACTTC
TRBV28,-,TRBJ1-4,-,CASSFGGTNEKLFF,TGTGCCAGCAGTTTCGGGGGAACTAATGAAAAACTGTTTTTT
TRBV3-1/TRBV3-2,-,TRBJ1-6,-,CASSQGTALNSPLHF,TGTGCCAGCAGCCAAGGGACAGCCTTAAATTCACCCCTCCACTTT
TRBV11-3,-,TRBJ2-5,-,CASSPDSGRETQYF,TGTGCCAGCAGTCCGGACAGTGGAAGGGAGACCCAGTACTTC
TRBV11-3,-,TRBJ1-5,-,CASSLDLRGSSNQPQHF,TGTGCCAGCAGCTTAGATTTACGAGGGAGTAGCAATCAGCCCCAGCATTTT
TRBV19,-,TRBJ2-7,-,CASSPQRRGFSYEQYF,TGTGCCAGTAGTCCCCAGAGAAGGGGTTTCTCCTACGAGCAGTACTTC
TRBV6-5,-,TRBJ2-1,-,CASSPGLGLDEQFF,TGTGCCAGCAGTCCTGGACTGGGCCTCGATGAGCAGTTCTTC
TRBV5-4,-,TRBJ2-7,-,CASSLAGRGGGEQYF,TGTGCCAGCAGCTTGGCCGGAAGGGGCGGTGGCGAGCAGTACTTC
TRBV19,TRBD1,TRBJ2-2,-,CASTQTGTGELFF,TGTGCCAGTACCCAGACAGGGACCGGGGAGCTGTTTTTT
TRBV7-2,-,TRBJ1-2,-,CASTPQEAVLGYTF,TGTGCCAGCACGCCACAAGAGGCAGTTCTGGGCTACACCTTC
TRBV10-3,TRBD2,TRBJ2-1,-,CAISEGTSGGNEQFF,TGTGCCATCAGTGAGGGGACTAGCGGGGGCAATGAGCAGTTCTTC
TRBV18,-,TRBJ1-1,-,CASSPTLNTEAFF,TGTGCCAGCTCACCGACACTGAACACTGAAGCTTTCTTT
TRBV27,TRBD1,TRBJ2-7,-,CASSSGQGTYEQYF,TGTGCCAGCAGTTCGGGACAGGGTACCTACGAGCAGTACTTC
TRBV29-1,TRBD1,TRBJ2-3,-,CSVEDRDRSTDTQYF,TGCAGCGTTGAAGATAGGGACAGGAGCACAGATACGCAGTATTTT
TRBV3-1/TRBV3-2,-,TRBJ1-1,-,CASSQEGSHTEAFF,TGTGCCAGCAGCCAAGAGGGGAGCCACACTGAAGCTTTCTTT
TRBV18,TRBD1,TRBJ1-4,-,CASSPWDRRNEKLFF,TGTGCCAGCTCACCCTGGGACAGGAGAAATGAAAAACTGTTTTTT
TRBV18,-,TRBJ2-3,-,CASSPRGGGAGDTQYF,TGTGCCAGCTCACCACGTGGCGGCGGGGCGGGAGATACGCAGTATTTT
TRBV2,-,TRBJ1-6,-,CASSEARDTGSLHF,TGTGCCAGCAGTGAAGCCCGGGACACCGGGTCCCTCCACTTT
TRBV5-1,-,TRBJ1-1,-,CASSLGTGSNTEAFF,TGCGCCAGCAGCTTGGGTACAGGCTCGAACACTGAAGCTTTCTTT
TRBV24-1,-,TRBJ2-2,-,CATSDLNPGSTGELFF,TGTGCCACCAGTGATCTGAACCCAGGGTCCACCGGGGAGCTGTTTTTT
TRBV3-1/TRBV3-2,TRBD1,TRBJ2-7,-,CASSQAGTGFVYEQYF,TGTGCCAGCAGCCAGGCCGGGACAGGGTTTGTTTACGAGCAGTACTTC
TRBV14,-,TRBJ1-1,-,CASSHLRNTEAFF,TGTGCCAGCAGCCATTTGCGGAACACTGAAGCTTTCTTT